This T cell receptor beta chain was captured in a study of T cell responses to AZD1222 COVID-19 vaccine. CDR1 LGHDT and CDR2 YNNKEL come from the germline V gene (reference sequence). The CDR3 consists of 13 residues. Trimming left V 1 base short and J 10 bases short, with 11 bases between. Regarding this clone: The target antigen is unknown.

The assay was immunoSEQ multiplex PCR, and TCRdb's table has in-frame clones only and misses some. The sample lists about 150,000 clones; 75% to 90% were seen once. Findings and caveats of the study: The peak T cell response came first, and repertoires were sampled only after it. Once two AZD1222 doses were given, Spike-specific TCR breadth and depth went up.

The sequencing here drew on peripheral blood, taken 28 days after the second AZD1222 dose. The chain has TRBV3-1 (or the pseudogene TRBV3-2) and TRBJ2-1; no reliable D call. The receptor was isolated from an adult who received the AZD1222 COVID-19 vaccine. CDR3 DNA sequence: TGTGCCAGCAGCCAAGGAAAGGGAATCGAGCAGTTCTTC. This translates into CASSQGKGIEQFF.